The 12 T cell receptor beta chains in this list originate from one sample, sequenced in a study of blood T cell repertoires in COVID-19 (dated by TCRdb to about 2020). The method was the immunoSEQ multiplex PCR assay. In its TCRdb copy, this immuneACCESS table keeps in-frame sequences only and misses some clones. Where compared with another copy, unresolved V genes explain less than half of these, and the others have no known cause. The sample records about 120,000 clones, 65% to 90% of which are singletons. The ten most abundant clones make up over 20% of the sample. Sequencing was performed on peripheral blood. Receptors were obtained from an elderly woman with acute or convalescent COVID-19.

J is TRBJ1-1 and V is TRBV7-2, with D possibly being TRBD1 (5 bases). Trimming pared 8 bases from V and 2 bases from J, leaving 12 bases between. This CDR3 region has 13 residues. From germline, CDR1 is SGHTA and CDR2 FQGNSA. In nucleotides, the CDR3 is TGTGCCAGCTTTCGGACACTTAACACTGAAGCTTTCTTT. It is translated as CASFRTLNTEAFF.

The CDR3 DNA is TGTGCCAGTAGTATAGTAGGGGGAAACACTGAAGCTTTCTTT. This translates into CASSIVGGNTEAFF. The chain has TRBV19 and TRBJ1-1; D perhaps matches TRBD1 (6 bases). V shed 1 base and J shed 2 bases, with 8 bases lying between them. Looked up from germline, CDR1 is LNHDA and CDR2 is SQIVND (reference sequence). The CDR3 runs to 14 residues.

The chain carries TRBV3-1 (or the pseudogene TRBV3-2) and TRBJ2-3; TRBD2 agrees at 14 bases. The junction had 9 bases not matched to a gene; V was cut back by 4 bases and J by 3 bases. The CDR3 loop spans 18 amino acids. The V gene's germline CDR1 is LGHDT and CDR2 YNNKEL (reference sequence). For the CDR3, the DNA is TGTGCCAGCAGCCCAAAAAGGGGACTAGCGGGGGAAACAGATACGCAGTATTTT. Translating it yields CASSPKRGLAGETDTQYF.

DNA of the CDR3: TGTGCCAGCAGTACTCTGAATCAGCCCCAGCATTTT. This encodes CASSTLNQPQHF. This sequence joins TRBV6-5 and TRBJ1-5; D remains unclear. Germline CDR1 and CDR2: MNHEY and SVGAGI. CDR3 size: 12 residues. V was trimmed by 5 bases and J by 4 bases, leaving 6 bases between them.

The V gene is TRBV10-2, the J gene TRBJ1-5, with unresolved D. This CDR3 spans 13 amino acids. Trimming removed 3 bases at V and 7 bases at J, with 10 bases between. The germline V gene has CDR1 WSHSY and CDR2 SAAADI. The chain's CDR3 is CASSEAGVQPQHF. The DNA for the CDR3 is TGCGCCAGCAGTGAAGCGGGAGTGCAGCCCCAGCATTTT.

The chain recombines TRBV19 with TRBJ2-7, with TRBD2 matching 8 bases. This CDR3 spans 13 amino acids. J was trimmed by 3 bases and V by 5 bases; bases with no gene match: 3. Germline CDR1 is LNHDA and CDR2 is SQIVND (reference sequence). The CDR3 bases are TGTGCCAGTAGTCCGACTAGCGTCTACGAGCAGTACTTC. Translated: CASSPTSVYEQYF.

This clone was seen a single time. This chain joins TRBV6-5 and TRBJ1-2; TRBD1 might be the D (6 bases). Trimming shortened V by 6 bases and J by 4 bases, and 18 bases separated the two germline ends. The CDR3 consists of 15 residues. Germline V lookup: CDR1 MNHEY, CDR2 SVGAGI. The CDR3 sequence: CASSPYRDGSYGYTF. CDR3 DNA: TGTGCCAGCAGCCCCTACAGGGACGGATCCTATGGCTACACCTTC.

The chain carries TRBV12-3 or TRBV12-4 and TRBJ1-2; tentatively, D is TRBD1 (6 bases). The CDR3 spans 11 residues. V shed 6 bases and J shed 6 bases, with 8 bases lying between them. The CDR3 bases are TGTGCCAGCAGAAACAGGGATGGCTACACCTTC. Amino acids: CASRNRDGYTF.

This sequence joins TRBV10-3 and TRBJ2-1; 7 nucleotides line up with TRBD2. CDR1 and CDR2 (germline): ENHRY, SYGVKD. This CDR3 is 16 amino acids long. V dropped 4 bases and J dropped 3; count of bases not matched to a gene: 9. DNA for the CDR3: TGTGCCATCAGTGGGGGAAAAGCGGGGAGCTACAATGAGCAGTTCTTC. This sequence encodes CAISGGKAGSYNEQFF.

The chain carries TRBV28 and TRBJ2-1, with a tentative D call TRBD2 (6 bases). Germline V gene lookup returns CDR1 MDHEN and CDR2 SYDVKM. Trimming left V 4 bases short and J 4 bases short, with 11 bases between. The CDR3 has 14 residues. Written as DNA, the CDR3 is TGTGCCAGCAGTTCCGGGGGTAGGTACAATGAGCAGTTCTTC. The encoded protein is CASSSGGRYNEQFF. The full variable domain, rest sourced from reference TRBV28 and TRBJ2-1, is DVKVTQSSRYLVKRTGEKVFLECVQDMDHENMFWYRQDPGLGLRLIYFSYDVKMKEKGDIPEGYSVSREKKERFSLILESASTNQTSMYLCASSSGGRYNEQFFGPGTRLTVL.

This clone occurred once. CDR3 sequence: CASAGSGGYNEQFF. Written as DNA, the CDR3 is TGCGCCAGCGCGGGTAGCGGGGGATACAATGAGCAGTTCTTC. This chain connects TRBV5-1 to TRBJ2-1, with TRBD2 matching over 9 bases. The ends lost 7 bases at V and 4 bases at J; junction bases unmatched: 6. The CDR3 sequence is 14 residues long. Germline V gene sequence: CDR1 SGHRS, CDR2 YFSETQ.

The chain is built from TRBV6-9 and TRBJ1-5; D gene uncertain. In germline, CDR1 is MNHGY, CDR2 SVAAGI. The CDR3 loop spans 14 amino acids. Deletions cut 2 bases from V and 2 bases from J, with 7 bases between. This chain's CDR3 is CASSYRQGNQPQHF. The CDR3 nucleotides read TGTGCCAGCAGTTATAGGCAGGGCAATCAGCCCCAGCATTTT.